The clone carrying this T cell receptor beta chain was counted a single time. The antigen is unknown. This specimen belongs to a study of T cell therapy after organ transplantation. Turning to the study itself: Up to 6 doses were given at 2-week intervals. Findings and caveats of the study: Post-therapy CD8 clonality change correlated inversely with pretherapy clonality. Nonresponder repertoires showed strong pretherapy expansions, barely changing post-therapy. Concurrent antirejection and antiviral drugs remain unassessed confounders.

Some clones are missing from TCRdb's copy, which holds only in-frame ones; the method was immunoSEQ multiplex PCR. The table records 20,000 to 25,000 clones, 84% of them present only once. Documented time point: 20-29 weeks after completion of therapy. Germline lookup yields CDR1 MNHEY and CDR2 SVGAGI. The CDR3 covers 16 residues. V trimming: 0 bases; J trimming: 5 bases; junction bases outside the gene matches: 6. The chain carries TRBV6-5 and TRBJ2-3; the match to TRBD2 covers 9 bases. The sample here was CD8+ T cells from blood, taken after autologous CMV-specific T cell therapy. The sequence derives from a human patient who had received a solid organ transplant and had CMV disease. A subset of T cells may come from the graft donor. Written as DNA, the CDR3 is TGTGCCAGCAGTTACTCTGGCGGGAGGGATAAAGATACGCAGTATTTT. It yields the protein CASSYSGGRDKDTQYF.